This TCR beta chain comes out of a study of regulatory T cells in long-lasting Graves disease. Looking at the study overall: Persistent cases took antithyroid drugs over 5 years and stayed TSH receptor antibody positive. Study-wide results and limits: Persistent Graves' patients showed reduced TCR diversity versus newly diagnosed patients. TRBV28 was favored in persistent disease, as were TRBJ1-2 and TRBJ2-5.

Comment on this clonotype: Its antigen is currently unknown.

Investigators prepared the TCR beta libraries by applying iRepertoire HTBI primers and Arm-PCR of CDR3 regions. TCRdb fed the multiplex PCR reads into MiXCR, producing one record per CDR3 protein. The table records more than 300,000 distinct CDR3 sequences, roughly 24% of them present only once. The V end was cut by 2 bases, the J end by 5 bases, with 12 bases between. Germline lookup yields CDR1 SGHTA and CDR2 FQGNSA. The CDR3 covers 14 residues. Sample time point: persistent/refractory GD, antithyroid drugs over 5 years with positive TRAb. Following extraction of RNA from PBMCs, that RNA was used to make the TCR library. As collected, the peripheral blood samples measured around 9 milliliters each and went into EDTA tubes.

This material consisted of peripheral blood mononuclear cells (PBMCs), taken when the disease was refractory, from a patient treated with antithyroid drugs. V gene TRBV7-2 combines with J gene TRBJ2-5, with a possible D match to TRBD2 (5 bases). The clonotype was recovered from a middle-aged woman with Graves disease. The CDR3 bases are TGTGCCAGCAGCTTAATGACTACCGGGGAGACCCAGTACTTC. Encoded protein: CASSLMTTGETQYF.